The clone carrying this T cell receptor (beta chain) was observed at least ten times. Time point specified: blood at routine non-recurrence follow-up after resection. This entry comes from a study of spatial heterogeneity in lung cancer. V gave up 5 bases and J gave up 1 base, with 11 bases separating them. This CDR3 spans 14 amino acids. TCRdb re-called the 5' RACE reads through MiXCR, storing one row per CDR3 protein. The sample includes 15,000 to 20,000 distinct CDR3 sequences, 9.2% seen only once; the top ten take 20%. The rearrangement joins TRBV12-3 or TRBV12-4 to TRBJ2-5; D may be TRBD1 (6 bases). The sample in question was PBMCs, obtained at follow-up. The clonotype was recovered from a male donor with early-stage non-small cell lung cancer. CDR3 nucleotide sequence: TGTGCCAGCAGTCCTCAGGGGCCCCAAGAGACCCAGTACTTC. Its translation is CASSPQGPQETQYF.